This TCR beta chain is drawn from a study of blood T cell repertoires in COVID-19. The repertoire was sequenced with immunoSEQ multiplex PCR; TCRdb's copy has only in-frame clones and lacks some. The table has over 200,000 clones, 88% seen once. The CDR3 is 13 amino acids. V was clipped by 5 bases and J by 5 bases, with 12 bases between them. Germline CDR1 reads SGHTA; CDR2 reads FQGTGA. Input material: PBMCs or T cells enriched from blood (not recorded which). This chain connects TRBV7-3 to TRBJ1-1; perhaps TRBD1 as D (6 bases). This TCR came from a woman in her 30s who had been exposed to COVID-19. The CDR3, as DNA: TGTGCCAGCAGCCTTACAGGGAAAACTGAAGCTTTCTTT. This codes for CASSLTGKTEAFF.